This record covers a single T cell receptor beta chain. This sample is part of a study of control samples from healthy donors and cancer patients. The germline V gene has CDR1 SGDLS and CDR2 YYNGEE. CDR3 length: 14 amino acids. The ends were cut back, 0 bases at V and 6 bases at J, with 12 bases in the middle. Libraries were prepared by immunoSEQ multiplex PCR; TCRdb keeps only in-frame clonotypes and omits some of them. The profile shows about 180,000 clones, about 91% of them singletons. The sequencing input was blood. The rearrangement uses TRBV9 and TRBJ1-1; no definite D call. The TCR sequence derives from a woman aged 40 to 49 in good health. The CDR3 DNA follows: TGTGCCAGCAGCGTAGGAGTCGGGAGTGCTGAAGCTTTCTTT. Translating it yields CASSVGVGSAEAFF. Complete variable domain (other parts from reference TRBV9 and TRBJ1-1): DSGVTQTPKHLITATGQRVTLRCSPRSGDLSVYWYQQSLDQGLQFLIQYYNGEERAKGNILERFSAQQFPDLHSELNLSSLELGDSALYFCASSVGVGSAEAFFGQGTRLTVV.